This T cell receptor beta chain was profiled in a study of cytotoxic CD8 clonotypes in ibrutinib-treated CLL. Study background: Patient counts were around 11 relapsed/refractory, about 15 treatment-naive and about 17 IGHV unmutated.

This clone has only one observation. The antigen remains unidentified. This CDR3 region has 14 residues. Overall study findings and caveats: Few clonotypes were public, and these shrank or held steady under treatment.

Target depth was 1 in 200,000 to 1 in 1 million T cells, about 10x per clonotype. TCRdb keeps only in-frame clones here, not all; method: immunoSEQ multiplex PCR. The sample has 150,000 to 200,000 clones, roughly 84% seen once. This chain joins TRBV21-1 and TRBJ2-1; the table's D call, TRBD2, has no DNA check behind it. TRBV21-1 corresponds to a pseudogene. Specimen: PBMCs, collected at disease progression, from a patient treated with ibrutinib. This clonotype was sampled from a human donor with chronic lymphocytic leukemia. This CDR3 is CASNRREGEDEQFF. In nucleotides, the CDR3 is TGTGCCAGCAATAGGCGGGAGGGGGAAGATGAGCAGTTCTTC.